These 26 T cell receptor beta chains were sequenced from one sample in a study of Ad26.COV2.S vaccination and SARS-CoV-2 variants. Treatment here: 19 received Ad26.COV2.S at low or high dose, single or two shots; roughly five received placebo; per-sample allocation not given. Collection of the samples took place on day 63 after the first injection of vaccine or placebo. Profiling relied on immunoSEQ multiplex PCR, and the TCRdb table lists in-frame clones only, not all of them. The table records fewer than 400,000 clones, around 84% of them present only once. The sequenced sample was peripheral blood, obtained in a trial of Ad26.COV2.S vaccine versus placebo. The receptors come from a person aged 18-60 years who received the Ad26.COV2.S COVID-19 vaccine or a placebo.

V usage is TRBV7-2 and J usage is TRBJ2-2; 9 bases agree with TRBD1. V lost 5 bases and J lost 8; bases outside the gene matches: 9. The germline V gene encodes CDR1 SGHTA and CDR2 FQGNSA. The CDR3 has 15 amino acids. The CDR3 here is CASSHGTGLVGELFF. The CDR3 DNA follows: TGTGCCAGCAGCCACGGGACAGGGTTAGTTGGGGAGCTGTTTTTT.

This chain links TRBV24-1 with TRBJ2-3; TRBD1 aligns across 8 bases. The CDR3 loop spans 13 amino acids. Unmatched junction bases numbered 4, after V lost 7 bases and J lost 5 bases. CDR1 and CDR2 (germline): KGHDR, SFDVKD. The CDR3 DNA sequence: TGTGCCACCAGCCGACAGGGGATAGATACGCAGTATTTT. It yields the protein CATSRQGIDTQYF.

The J gene is TRBJ1-6, the V gene TRBV7-2, with 7 bases that match TRBD1. V shed 4 bases, J shed 12 bases, and the junction held 9 bases outside the gene matches. This CDR3 comprises 14 residues. The germline V gene encodes CDR1 SGHTA and CDR2 FQGNSA. In DNA, the CDR3 is TGTGCCAGCAGCTCGGGGACAGCGTACAAACCCCTCCACTTT. Its translation is CASSSGTAYKPLHF.

The chain combines TRBV2 with TRBJ1-2; TRBD1 is a possible D gene (5 bases). CDR1 and CDR2 from the germline V gene are SNHLY and FYNNEI. V was trimmed by 2 bases and J by 5 bases, leaving 12 bases between them. The CDR3 contains 14 residues. CDR3 sequence (DNA): TGTGCCAGCAGTGAACGGTCAGGGAGGTATGGCTACACCTTC. Its protein product is CASSERSGRYGYTF.

This chain uses TRBV9 with TRBJ1-2; TRBD1 matches at 7 bases. Per germline, CDR1 SGDLS and CDR2 YYNGEE. The CDR3 loop spans 15 amino acids. V lost 3 bases, J lost 5 bases, and 10 bases stayed unmatched. The CDR3 bases are TGTGCCAGCAGCGCCGGACAGGCAACTCTATATGGCTACACCTTC. It encodes CASSAGQATLYGYTF.

The chain carries TRBV29-1 and TRBJ2-7; TRBD2 matches at 8 bases. This CDR3 comprises 13 residues. The germline CDR1 and CDR2 sequences are SQVTM and ANQGSEA. The junction had 5 bases not matched to a gene; V was cut back by 4 bases and J by 3 bases. CDR3 sequence reads: CSVGRGAIYEQYF. The CDR3 DNA reads TGCAGCGTTGGGCGGGGGGCGATCTACGAGCAGTACTTC.

This rearrangement joins TRBV18 to TRBJ2-5; no clear D gene. V gave up 3 bases and J gave up 4 bases, with 15 bases separating them. Germline values: CDR1 KGHSH, CDR2 LQKENI. There are 15 residues in the CDR3. CDR3 DNA sequence: TGTGCCAGCTCACCGACTGAAGGAGTCCGAGAGACCCAGTACTTC. Translating it yields CASSPTEGVRETQYF.

The CDR3 bases are TGTGCCAGCAGCCAAGATCTAGCGGGAGGCGGGCATGAGCAGTTCTTC. Translation gives CASSQDLAGGGHEQFF. The J gene is TRBJ2-1, the V gene TRBV4-2; TRBD2 agrees at 11 bases. J was trimmed by 8 bases and V by 0 bases; bases with no gene match: 6. Germline V gives CDR1 LGHNA, CDR2 YNFKEQ. The CDR3 runs to 16 residues.

The chain couples TRBV14 to TRBJ1-4; maybe TRBD1 (5 bases). This CDR3 has 15 residues. CDR1 is SGHDN and CDR2 is FVKESK in the germline V gene. Trimming left V 4 bases short and J 0 bases short, with 9 bases between. This CDR3 is CASSPGGTTNEKLFF. The CDR3 DNA follows: TGTGCCAGCAGCCCGGGGGGGACAACTAATGAAAAACTGTTTTTT.

The V gene is TRBV5-1, the J gene TRBJ1-2, with D possibly TRBD1 on 6 matching bases. V was pared by 4 bases and J by 4 bases, with 20 bases between. Germline V gene sequence: CDR1 SGHRS, CDR2 YFSETQ. This CDR3 is built from 16 residues. The CDR3 DNA reads as TGCGCCAGCAGCCCGGGAGGGGACACGCAACTCTATGGCTACACCTTC. Translation: CASSPGGDTQLYGYTF.

This chain links TRBV7-2 with TRBJ1-1; 9 bases map to TRBD1. Unmatched junction bases numbered 3, after V lost 0 bases and J lost 7 bases. Germline CDR1 SGHTA, CDR2 FQGNSA. The CDR3 length is 14 residues. CDR3 protein: CASSLAGTGFEAFF. The CDR3 DNA reads as TGTGCCAGCAGCTTAGCGGGGACAGGGTTTGAAGCTTTCTTT.

This clone showed up just a few times. The V gene is TRBV7-2, the J gene TRBJ1-2; the match to TRBD1 covers 9 bases. In germline, CDR1 is SGHTA, CDR2 FQGNSA. J was trimmed by 2 bases and V by 2 bases; bases with no gene match: 6. This CDR3 region has 16 residues. In nucleotides, the CDR3 is TGTGCCAGCAGCTTAAACCCACAGGGGGCGAACTATGGCTACACCTTC. It is translated as CASSLNPQGANYGYTF.

The rearrangement joins TRBV29-1 to TRBJ1-2; 8 bases line up with TRBD1. Trimming removed 7 bases from V and 7 bases from J; junction bases left unmatched: 11. CDR3 length: 13 residues. Germline loops: CDR1 SQVTM, CDR2 ANQGSEA. The CDR3 nucleotides read TGCAGCGCCCGAGGCCAGGGGGCATCTGGCTACACCTTC. Its translation is CSARGQGASGYTF.

The chain carries TRBV4-3 and TRBJ2-7, with D possibly TRBD2 on 6 matching bases. V was cut by 1 base and J by 5 bases, with 15 bases left in between. CDR1 is LGHNA and CDR2 is YSLEER in the germline V gene. This CDR3 contains 15 residues. The chain's CDR3 is CASSQGRLGKDEQYF. CDR3 nucleotide sequence: TGCGCCAGCAGCCAAGGGAGACTAGGAAAGGACGAGCAGTACTTC.

This chain links TRBV11-2 with TRBJ1-1; no reliable D call. Trimming took off 5 bases at V and 5 bases at J, with 21 bases between the two ends. Germline loops: CDR1 SGHAT, CDR2 FQNNGV. CDR3 length: 16 residues. CDR3 nucleotides: TGTGCCAGCAGCCTAGCTGCGGGTCGGGTGGGTACTGAAGCTTTCTTT. This sequence encodes CASSLAAGRVGTEAFF. Together with reference TRBV11-2 and TRBJ1-1, the CDR3 gives the full variable domain: EAGVAQSPRYKIIEKRQSVAFWCNPISGHATLYWYQQILGQGPKLLIQFQNNGVVDDSQLPKDRFSAERLKGVDSTLKIQPAKLEDSAVYLCASSLAAGRVGTEAFFGQGTRLTVV.

The chain recombines TRBV4-1 with TRBJ1-1, with D uncertain. Trimming removed 5 bases at V and 1 base at J, with 11 bases between. The CDR3 consists of 14 residues. Per the germline V gene, CDR1 is MGHRA and CDR2 is YSYEKL. This chain's CDR3 is CASSSPTRNTEAFF. The CDR3 DNA is TGCGCCAGCAGCTCCCCGACCAGGAACACTGAAGCTTTCTTT.

The table lists this clone with a few counts. This chain connects TRBV29-1 to TRBJ2-5; tentatively, D is TRBD2 (6 bases). CDR3 length equals 14 residues. V was trimmed by 3 bases and J by 2 bases, leaving 13 bases between them. Germline CDR1 reads SQVTM; CDR2 reads ANQGSEA. CDR3 nucleotide sequence: TGCAGCGTTGATCCGGGACTGCAACAAGAGACCCAGTACTTC. Residues: CSVDPGLQQETQYF.

The chain is built from TRBV4-1 and TRBJ2-3; TRBD2 matches at 10 bases. This CDR3 has 18 amino acids. V shed 6 bases and J 2 bases; nucleotides not matched to a gene: 14. From germline, CDR1 is MGHRA and CDR2 YSYEKL. The DNA for the CDR3 is TGCGCCAGCAGGCCTCTAGCGGGGGCCTTTAGGGACACAGATACGCAGTATTTT. Its translation is CASRPLAGAFRDTDTQYF.

V gene TRBV4-3 combines with J gene TRBJ1-4; 9 nucleotides align to TRBD1. The CDR3 covers 15 residues. The germline V gene has CDR1 LGHNA and CDR2 YSLEER. J was trimmed by 4 bases and V by 0 bases; bases with no gene match: 0. The CDR3 DNA reads as TGCGCCAGCAGCCAAGAGGGACAGGGTAATGAAAAACTGTTTTTT. Encoded protein: CASSQEGQGNEKLFF.

J is TRBJ2-3 and V is TRBV6-1, with a weak D call TRBD2 (5 bases). The CDR3 is made up of 16 amino acids. Deletions cut 1 base from V and 6 bases from J, with 17 bases between. Germline V gene sequence: CDR1 MNHNS, CDR2 SASEGT. The chain's CDR3 is CASSEGGKPGFDTQYF. The CDR3 coding sequence is TGTGCCAGCAGTGAAGGTGGCAAACCGGGATTCGATACGCAGTATTTT.

With regard to this clone: The same CDR3 also results from other DNA sequences found in this sample. The rearrangement joins TRBV5-1 to TRBJ1-4; 9 nucleotides match TRBD1. The V segment lost 4 bases and the J segment 5 bases; nucleotides outside the gene matches: 3. The germline V gene encodes CDR1 SGHRS and CDR2 YFSETQ. This CDR3 comprises 14 residues. The CDR3 here is CASSPGTGNEKLFF. CDR3 bases: TGCGCCAGCAGCCCCGGGACAGGGAATGAAAAACTGTTTTTT.

V usage is TRBV9 and J usage is TRBJ2-5; TRBD1 or TRBD2 may be the D gene (5 bases each). Germline-derived CDR1 and CDR2 are SGDLS and YYNGEE. This CDR3 comprises 18 residues. V lost 4 bases and J 2 bases, leaving 24 bases between the germline ends. CDR3 nucleotides: TGTGCCAGCAGCCCCCAACCCGCGGGCGGTCAGGGACAAGAGACCCAGTACTTC. It translates to CASSPQPAGGQGQETQYF. Full variable domain (outside the CDR3, taken from reference TRBV9 and TRBJ2-5): DSGVTQTPKHLITATGQRVTLRCSPRSGDLSVYWYQQSLDQGLQFLIQYYNGEERAKGNILERFSAQQFPDLHSELNLSSLELGDSALYFCASSPQPAGGQGQETQYFGPGTRLLVL.

This chain links TRBV10-3 with TRBJ2-5; 10 bases fit TRBD1. Trimming took 6 bases from V and 1 from J; bases not matched to a gene: 8. CDR3 length: 16 residues. CDR1 and CDR2 from the germline V gene are ENHRY and SYGVKD. This CDR3 is CAISETGTGVQETQYF. The CDR3 DNA sequence: TGTGCCATCAGCGAGACCGGGACAGGGGTCCAAGAGACCCAGTACTTC.

This sequence joins TRBV10-3 and TRBJ1-5, with D possibly being TRBD1 (5 bases). CDR1 and CDR2 from the germline V gene are ENHRY and SYGVKD. V dropped 4 bases and J dropped 1 base, with 5 bases sitting between them. CDR3 size: 13 residues. The CDR3 DNA reads TGTGCCATCAGTGGACAGAGCAATCAGCCCCAGCATTTT. It specifies CAISGQSNQPQHF.

The chain couples TRBV10-2 to TRBJ2-2, with D perhaps matching TRBD1 (6 bases). V was shortened by 6 bases and J by 0 bases, with 14 bases between the two germline ends. CDR1 is WSHSY, CDR2 SAAADI, per germline. The CDR3 extends over 16 amino acids. CDR3 loop: CASRKTGIANTGELFF. CDR3 nucleotides: TGCGCCAGCAGGAAAACAGGGATCGCGAACACCGGGGAGCTGTTTTTT.

Only one count was recorded for this clone. This chain links TRBV6-5 with TRBJ1-2; TRBD1 matches at 9 bases. The CDR3 consists of 14 residues. The V and J ends lost 5 bases and 1 base, in that order; junction bases with no gene match: 2. Germline V lookup: CDR1 MNHEY, CDR2 SVGAGI. CDR3 sequence reads: CASSLGQGNYGYTF. The CDR3 nucleotides are TGTGCCAGCAGTCTGGGACAGGGTAACTATGGCTACACCTTC.